This T cell receptor beta chain was recorded in a study of neoadjuvant anti-PD-1 for oral cavity cancer. Whole-study findings and limits: Only a few patients per response group were TCR-analyzed; validation needed. PBMC Gini-index clonality exceeded responders' in non-responders post-nivolumab.

Patients had HPV-negative, locally advanced oral cavity squamous cell carcinoma. Blood cells were analyzed directly, without culture or expansion. Comment on this clone: What it binds is not known.

Trimming pared 2 bases from V and 5 bases from J, leaving 12 bases between. The CDR3 is 14 residues long. Germline CDR1 SGHTA, CDR2 FQGTGA. Measured with immunoSEQ multiplex PCR; TCRdb has only the in-frame clones, and not every one. The top ten hold about 2.7% of the sample, which has some 15,000 clones, 73% seen once. This receptor was obtained from a person aged 35-79 years with oral cavity squamous cell carcinoma. The sequenced sample was PBMCs, obtained before nivolumab (anti-PD-1) treatment. The rearrangement joins TRBV7-3 to TRBJ1-1; D may be TRBD1 (5 bases). The CDR3 DNA reads TGTGCCAGCAGCTTACTTGGGGACTGGACTGAAGCTTTCTTT. Residues: CASSLLGDWTEAFF.